This record looks at one TCR beta chain sequence and its context. The data belong to a study of blood T cell repertoires in COVID-19. For the study at large: Acute-phase and convalescent COVID-19 samples originated in the United States, Italy and Spain. T cells, B-cell-depleted T cells, or PBMCs provided the cDNA or gDNA that served as material.

In the study's own analysis: Reference gene primer amplification in the assay estimated nucleated cell counts. The protocol was immunoSEQ multiplex PCR, while the TCRdb copy is restricted to in-frame clones and leaves out a portion. V, J and clone size derive from that table, while D and trimming were established from the DNA sequence. This table has about 49,000 clones, about four fifths appearing once. Between the trimmed V and J ends, which lost 6 bases and 0 bases, there was a span of 13 bases. Germline CDR1 and CDR2: SGDLS and YYNGEE. The CDR3 consists of 15 residues. The sequence derives from a woman aged 55-69 years with acute or convalescent COVID-19. The rearrangement links TRBV9 to TRBJ1-3; D not resolved. The sample was peripheral blood. The CDR3 sequence is CASTRSGISGNTIYF. The CDR3 bases are TGTGCCAGCACTAGATCGGGGATCTCTGGAAACACCATATATTTT.